This T cell receptor (beta chain) was found in a study of identical twins. Germline CDR1 reads ENHRY; CDR2 reads SYGVKD. The CDR3 sequence is 15 residues long. J lost 8 bases, V lost 6 bases, and 6 bases had no gene match. The cDNA had a unique molecular identifier and a template-switch universal primer site. MiXCR was run by TCRdb on the 5' RACE reads, yielding one entry per CDR3 protein. Of 600,000 to 800,000 distinct CDR3 sequences listed, about 20% were seen once; the top ten hold 4% to 5.5%. These same data were also listed under a study on T cells expressing NK-cell markers. This second report adds: Several experiments employed an anti-gamma-delta TCR antibody to confine sorting to alpha-beta TCR T cells.

V usage is TRBV10-3 and J usage is TRBJ2-1; 14 bases map to TRBD2. Sequenced sample: PBMCs. The receptor comes from a woman under 30 in good health. CDR3 sequence: CAISRLAGGPDEQFF. The CDR3 region has the DNA TGTGCCATCAGCAGACTAGCGGGGGGGCCGGATGAGCAGTTCTTC.